This passage covers 28 T cell receptor beta chains from one sample sequenced in a study of blood T cells in healthy people across ages. For the second PCR, which ran for roughly 6 to 12 cycles, a sample-barcoded 5' primer and a J-beta primer mix were used. MiXCR, run by TCRdb on the 5' RACE reads, gives a single entry per CDR3 protein. Seen here are roughly 2 million distinct CDR3 sequences, 49% observed once, and the top ten hold 2.1%. The sample comprised blood. Source of these receptors: a middle-aged woman in good health.

This clonotype was seen a handful of times. This rearrangement joins TRBV5-1 to TRBJ2-3; perhaps D is TRBD1 or TRBD2 (5 bases each). Germline V gene data show CDR1 as SGHRS and CDR2 as YFSETQ. Trimming cost V 6 bases and J 7 bases, with 18 bases left between them. The CDR3 consists of 14 residues. The CDR3 spells CASTTYRDENTQYF. Here the CDR3 DNA reads TGCGCCAGCACCACCTATCGGGACGAAAATACGCAGTATTTT.

V is TRBV14 and J is TRBJ1-4; D unclear. Between the trimmed V and J ends, which lost 3 bases and 8 bases, there was a span of 7 bases. The CDR3 length is 12 residues. Germline CDR1 and CDR2: SGHDN and FVKESK. The CDR3 DNA follows: TGTGCCAGCAGCCACGTCAGCGAAAAACTGTTTTTT. As protein: CASSHVSEKLFF. Based on the CDR3 plus reference TRBV14 and TRBJ1-4, the full variable domain is EAGVTQFPSHSVIEKGQTVTLRCDPISGHDNLYWYRRVMGKEIKFLLHFVKESKQDESGMPNNRFLAERTGGTYSTLKVQPAELEDSGVYFCASSHVSEKLFFGSGTQLSVL.

The chain links TRBV7-8 to TRBJ2-4; D might be TRBD1 (6 bases). Near its end, the DNA agrees better with TRBJ2-7, so the J call may be wrong. The CDR3 has 15 amino acids. Germline CDR1 is SGHVS and CDR2 is FQNEAQ. The CDR3 is CASSPLHRVAYEQYF. The DNA of the CDR3 is TGTGCCAGCAGCCCACTCCACAGGGTAGCCTACGAGCAGTACTTC.

This clonotype was detected ten times or more. The chain employs TRBV5-6 and TRBJ2-7; no clear D gene. This CDR3 region has 16 residues. Germline values: CDR1 SGHDT, CDR2 YYEEEE. V shed 1 base and J shed 1 base, with 15 bases lying between them. The CDR3 loop reads CASSLRNGLGSYEQYF. For the CDR3, the DNA is TGTGCCAGCAGCTTGAGGAACGGGCTTGGGTCCTACGAGCAGTACTTC.

This rearrangement joins TRBV11-1 to TRBJ2-6; TRBD1 agrees at 11 bases. V lost 5 bases, J lost 0 bases, and 12 bases stayed unmatched. This CDR3 has 20 amino acids. Germline assignment: CDR1 SGHAT and CDR2 FQDESV (reference sequence). The CDR3 coding sequence is TGTGCCAGCAGCAACCCCCGGGACAGGGGGAAATACTCTGGGGCCAACGTCCTGACTTTC. Translated: CASSNPRDRGKYSGANVLTF.

In its sample, this clonotype was seen a few times. The chain uses TRBV13 and TRBJ2-1, with 10 nucleotides matching TRBD2. The V segment lost 5 bases and the J segment 5 bases; nucleotides outside the gene matches: 6. The CDR3 contains 15 residues. CDR1 is PRHDT and CDR2 is FYEKMQ in the germline V gene (reference sequence). The CDR3 DNA is TGTGCCAGCAGCCCACAGCGGGGGGGCCACAATGAGCAGTTCTTC. Protein sequence: CASSPQRGGHNEQFF. Drawing the rest from reference TRBV13 and TRBJ2-1, the complete variable domain is AAGVIQSPRHLIKEKRETATLKCYPIPRHDTVYWYQQGPGQDPQFLISFYEKMQSDKGSIPDRFSAQQFSDYHSELNMSSLELGDSALYFCASSPQRGGHNEQFFGPGTRLTVL.

The chain carries TRBV6-5 and TRBJ1-6; D may be TRBD1 (6 bases). Trimming took 4 bases from V and 8 from J, leaving 21 bases between them. The CDR3 spans 17 residues. Per the germline V gene, CDR1 is MNHEY and CDR2 is SVGAGI. The CDR3, as DNA: TGTGCCAGCAGTTGCTCGGGACCTCGGACAGCGGATTCACCCCTCCACTTT. Its translation: CASSCSGPRTADSPLHF.

This chain links TRBV7-2 with TRBJ2-1; 7 nucleotides align to TRBD2. The CDR3 runs 18 residues. The J segment lost 3 bases and the V segment lost 2 bases, leaving 13 bases of the junction unmatched. Germline assignment: CDR1 SGHTA and CDR2 FQGNSA. The CDR3 region has the DNA TGTGCCAGCAGCTTATTGAGCGGGGATCGGTTCCGCTACAATGAGCAGTTCTTC. This codes for CASSLLSGDRFRYNEQFF.

The chain joins TRBV28 to TRBJ1-4; 7 bases fit TRBD1. The V gene end was trimmed by 5 bases and the J gene end by 4 bases; junction bases not matched to a gene: 7. The CDR3 loop spans 15 amino acids. From germline, CDR1 is MDHEN and CDR2 SYDVKM. In nucleotides, the CDR3 is TGTGCCAGCAGTCCAACAGGGGCCGGTAATGAAAAACTGTTTTTT. Translating it yields CASSPTGAGNEKLFF.

The genes are TRBV12-3 or TRBV12-4 and TRBJ2-5; D might be TRBD2 (5 bases). The CDR3 consists of 14 residues. The germline V and J ends were trimmed by 8 bases and 5 bases, with 18 bases remaining between them. The CDR3 DNA is TGTGCCAGCGGACCGGCTCGGAGAGGGGAGACCCAGTACTTC. Translation gives CASGPARRGETQYF.

This chain connects TRBV28 to TRBJ2-1; 9 bases map to TRBD1. Germline loops: CDR1 MDHEN, CDR2 SYDVKM. This CDR3 contains 17 residues. With V trimmed by 6 bases and J by 3 bases, 12 bases remained unmatched. The CDR3 sequence is CASSYFLTGGYYNEQFF. CDR3 DNA sequence: TGTGCCAGCAGCTACTTTTTAACAGGGGGCTACTACAATGAGCAGTTCTTC. Complete variable domain (other parts from reference TRBV28 and TRBJ2-1): DVKVTQSSRYLVKRTGEKVFLECVQDMDHENMFWYRQDPGLGLRLIYFSYDVKMKEKGDIPEGYSVSREKKERFSLILESASTNQTSMYLCASSYFLTGGYYNEQFFGPGTRLTVL.

V and J are TRBV6-2 or TRBV6-3 and TRBJ2-7; maybe TRBD2 (7 bases). The V end lost 6 bases, the J end lost 5 bases, and 20 bases lay between the germline ends. Per the germline V gene, CDR1 is MNHEY and CDR2 is SVGEGT. The CDR3 runs 15 residues. The chain's CDR3 is CASSPRGGVGDEQYF. The CDR3 nucleotides read TGTGCCAGCAGCCCCCGAGGGGGGGTTGGGGACGAGCAGTACTTC.

The CDR3: CASSHTGTGVGYGYTF. CDR3 DNA: TGCGCCAGCAGCCACACCGGGACAGGGGTGGGCTATGGCTACACCTTC. This sequence joins TRBV4-3 and TRBJ1-2; TRBD1 matches 10 bases. Germline CDR1 reads LGHNA; CDR2 reads YSLEER. Germline trimming cut 3 bases from V and 4 bases from J; bases unmatched to any gene: 8. This CDR3 is built from 16 residues.

The gene calls are TRBV4-1 and TRBJ2-7; 7 bases match TRBD2. Germline CDR1 MGHRA, CDR2 YSYEKL. CDR3 length: 15 amino acids. V was clipped by 1 base and J by 3 bases; unmatched bases: 6. CDR3 amino acids: CASSQGAAGLYEQYF. The CDR3, as DNA: TGCGCCAGCAGCCAAGGAGCAGCGGGGCTCTACGAGCAGTACTTC.

The chain employs TRBV6-1 and TRBJ2-5, with D possibly being TRBD1 (6 bases). V dropped 2 bases and J dropped 8 bases, with 15 bases sitting between them. CDR1 and CDR2 from the germline V gene are MNHNS and SASEGT. The CDR3 extends over 14 amino acids. Written as DNA, the CDR3 is TGTGCCAGCAGTGAAAGGGGGACCCTGGTTACCCAGTACTTC. This translates into CASSERGTLVTQYF.

The chain joins TRBV6-2 or TRBV6-3 to TRBJ1-1, with D perhaps matching TRBD1 (6 bases). The CDR3 loop spans 15 amino acids. Germline V CDR1 and CDR2: MNHEY, SVGEGT. The V end was cut by 6 bases, the J end by 10 bases, with 24 bases between. This CDR3 is CASSQNQGNLIGAFF. Here the CDR3 DNA reads TGTGCCAGCAGCCAAAACCAGGGGAATCTGATCGGAGCTTTCTTT.

This clonotype has just a few counts. V usage is TRBV12-3 or TRBV12-4 and J usage is TRBJ2-1, with D possibly being TRBD1 (6 bases). V lost 5 bases and J lost 7, with 18 bases in between. The CDR3 is 15 amino acids. In DNA, the CDR3 is TGTGCCAGCAGTCCGACAGGACCAAGACGGAATGAGCAGTTCTTC. Its protein product is CASSPTGPRRNEQFF.

The rearrangement joins TRBV29-1 to TRBJ2-5; D is ambiguous. CDR1 is SQVTM and CDR2 is ANQGSEA in the germline V gene. The CDR3 is 12 amino acids. Trimming stripped 7 bases from V and 4 bases from J, with 13 bases between. Here the CDR3 DNA reads TGCAGCGCTCTTCGGATACGAGAGACCCAGTACTTC. Translation gives CSALRIRETQYF.

The chain is built from TRBV3-1 and TRBJ2-5, with 11 bases lining up with TRBD2. Germline CDR1 reads LGHDT; CDR2 reads YNNKEL (reference sequence). The V gene end was trimmed by 5 bases and the J gene end by 1 base; junction bases not matched to a gene: 9. This CDR3 has 17 amino acids. For the CDR3, the DNA is TGTGCCAGCAGCAGAGCTCTAGCGGGGGGTCGCCAAGAGACCCAGTACTTC. Translation: CASSRALAGGRQETQYF.

This clonotype was recorded a few times. The DNA for the CDR3 is TGTGCCAGCAGTCCCCCCCGGGAGGGGGCCAAAAACATTCAGTACTTC. The encoded protein is CASSPPREGAKNIQYF. The chain uses TRBV12-3 or TRBV12-4 and TRBJ2-4; 8 bases align to TRBD2. The CDR3 loop spans 16 amino acids. J was trimmed by 1 base and V by 5 bases; bases with no gene match: 7.

The chain carries TRBV7-6 and TRBJ2-7; D ambiguous. Germline-derived CDR1 and CDR2 are SGHVS and FNYEAQ. CDR3 length: 16 residues. Trimming pared 1 base from V and 1 base from J, leaving 14 bases between. Here the CDR3 reads CASSLGQYNGSYEQYF. CDR3 nucleotides: TGTGCCAGCAGCTTAGGTCAGTACAACGGGTCCTACGAGCAGTACTTC.

The genes are TRBV20-1 and TRBJ1-6, with a weak D call TRBD1 (5 bases). Trimming took 0 bases from V and 6 from J, leaving 9 bases between them. The CDR3 has 14 amino acids. CDR1 and CDR2 from the germline V gene are DFQATT and SNEGSKA (reference sequence). CDR3 nucleotide sequence: TGCAGTGCTAGAGATCTGACAGTTAATTCACCCCTCCACTTT. The encoded protein is CSARDLTVNSPLHF.

The rearrangement links TRBV18 to TRBJ2-6; no firm D call. Germline CDR1 is KGHSH and CDR2 is LQKENI. CDR3 length: 15 amino acids. Between the trimmed V and J ends, which lost 1 base and 2 bases, there was a span of 6 bases. CDR3 DNA: TGTGCCAGCTCACCACAGAAGGCTGGGGCCAACGTCCTGACTTTC. Protein sequence: CASSPQKAGANVLTF.

This clonotype was picked up many times. V and J are TRBV7-8 and TRBJ1-5, with TRBD1 as a possible D gene (5 bases). Trimming left V 7 bases short and J 0 bases short, with 10 bases between. This CDR3 has 14 amino acids. Germline CDR1 SGHVS, CDR2 FQNEAQ. CDR3 in DNA: TGTGCCAGCAACACAGGAGATAGCAATCAGCCCCAGCATTTT. Its protein is CASNTGDSNQPQHF.

The V and J genes are TRBV6-5 and TRBJ1-4; 7 bases match TRBD1. This CDR3 region has 15 residues. After removal of 7 bases from V and 7 bases from J, the junction contained 12 bases not matched to a gene. The germline V gene encodes CDR1 MNHEY and CDR2 SVGAGI. CDR3: CASTSGGGGGEKLFF. As DNA, the CDR3 is TGTGCCAGCACTTCCGGAGGGGGCGGAGGTGAAAAACTGTTTTTT.

This chain uses TRBV7-9 with TRBJ2-5; D possibly corresponds to TRBD1 (5 bases). Trimming shortened V by 2 bases and J by 5 bases, and 15 bases separated the two germline ends. CDR1 is SEHNR, CDR2 FQNEAQ, per germline (reference sequence). The CDR3 sequence is 15 residues long. As DNA, the CDR3 is TGTGCCAGCAGCTTAACCGCAGGACAAGGGGAGACCCAGTACTTC. This encodes CASSLTAGQGETQYF.

The gene calls are TRBV20-1 and TRBJ2-7; TRBD2 is a possible D gene (5 bases). Trimming removed 4 bases from V and 3 bases from J, with 13 bases in between. Germline-derived CDR1 and CDR2 are DFQATT and SNEGSKA (reference sequence). This CDR3 contains 13 residues. CDR3 sequence (DNA): TGCAGTGCTACTCCTTCCCGGGACTACGAGCAGTACTTC. Its protein product is CSATPSRDYEQYF.

This chain joins TRBV29-1 and TRBJ1-2; D is unclear. CDR1 and CDR2 from the germline V gene are SQVTM and ANQGSEA. The CDR3 runs 13 residues. Trimming removed 7 bases at V and 8 bases at J, with 20 bases between. Here the CDR3 reads CSATPAGFRGYTF. The CDR3 DNA sequence: TGCAGCGCCACTCCGGCGGGGTTTCGGGGCTACACCTTC.